The 28 T cell receptor beta chains in this list originate from one sample, sequenced in a study of regulatory T cells in long-lasting Graves disease. Time point noted: persistent/refractory GD, antithyroid drugs over 5 years with positive TRAb. The TCR library was made from RNA that had been extracted from PBMCs in TRIzol. CDR3 regions were amplified by Arm-PCR using iRepertoire HTBI primers to build TCR beta libraries. TCRdb analysed the multiplex PCR reads with MiXCR anew, one entry per CDR3 protein. The table includes fewer than 400,000 distinct CDR3 sequences, about 20% detected once. The source was peripheral blood mononuclear cells (PBMCs), collected when the disease was refractory, from a patient treated with antithyroid drugs. These receptors were collected from a female donor with Graves disease.

This clonotype showed up many times. The chain employs TRBV29-1 and TRBJ2-5, with no clear D. The CDR3 sequence is 12 residues long. The V gene lost 4 bases and the J gene lost 5 bases, with 11 bases spanning the gap. From germline, CDR1 is SQVTM and CDR2 ANQGSEA. CDR3 sequence reads: CSVVPVGETQYF. Here the CDR3 DNA reads TGCAGCGTTGTTCCGGTGGGGGAGACCCAGTACTTC.

This clonotype appeared many times. The CDR3 DNA follows: TGTGCCAGCAGCTATCGGACAGGGGGCGGGGAAAAACTGTTTTTT. Translation: CASSYRTGGGEKLFF. The chain couples TRBV11-3 to TRBJ1-4; 11 positions agree with TRBD1. Trimming cost V 4 bases and J 8 bases; bases outside gene matches: 6. CDR1 SGHNT and CDR2 YENEEA come from the germline V gene. This CDR3 is 15 amino acids long. Together with reference TRBV11-3 and TRBJ1-4, the CDR3 gives the full variable domain: EAGVVQSPRYKIIEKKQPVAFWCNPISGHNTLYWYLQNLGQGPELLIRYENEEAVDDSQLPKDRFSAERLKGVDSTLKIQPAELGDSAVYLCASSYRTGGGEKLFFGSGTQLSVL.

This clonotype showed up just a few times. The chain joins TRBV7-8 to TRBJ2-7; 10 nucleotides agree with TRBD2. Germline V lookup: CDR1 SGHVS, CDR2 FQNEAQ. The ends lost 4 bases at V and 0 bases at J; junction bases unmatched: 3. The CDR3 sequence is 15 residues long. CDR3 sequence: CASSSASGSSYEQYF. The CDR3, as DNA: TGTGCCAGCAGCTCGGCTAGCGGGAGCTCCTACGAGCAGTACTTC.

This clonotype showed up many times. This rearrangement joins TRBV6-1 to TRBJ2-2; 7 bases map to TRBD1. V was pared by 2 bases and J by 6 bases, with 6 bases of the junction left unmatched. Germline CDR1 reads MNHNS; CDR2 reads SASEGT. The CDR3 spans 15 residues. The CDR3: CASSEQGTAAGELFF. The DNA for the CDR3 is TGTGCCAGCAGTGAACAAGGGACAGCGGCCGGGGAGCTGTTTTTT.

This rearrangement joins TRBV12-3 or TRBV12-4 to TRBJ2-2, with TRBD2 matching 11 bases. With V trimmed by 2 bases and J by 6 bases, 8 bases remained unmatched. This CDR3 has 17 amino acids. CDR3 nucleotide sequence: TGTGCCAGCAGTTTATTTATGACTAGCGGGAAGGCCGGGGAGCTGTTTTTT. It codes for CASSLFMTSGKAGELFF.

The chain carries TRBV28 and TRBJ1-2, with D unresolved. CDR3 size: 11 residues. V lost 4 bases and J 7 bases, leaving 7 bases between the germline ends. Per the germline V gene, CDR1 is MDHEN and CDR2 is SYDVKM. The CDR3 nucleotides read TGTGCCAGCAGTTGGGGAGGTGGCTACACCTTC. This gives the protein CASSWGGGYTF.

This clonotype was seen ten or more times. This chain links TRBV6-1 with TRBJ2-4; TRBD2 aligns across 12 bases. The V and J ends lost 1 base and 0 bases, in that order; junction bases with no gene match: 1. Germline V CDR1 and CDR2: MNHNS, SASEGT. The CDR3 loop spans 17 amino acids. The CDR3 DNA follows: TGTGCCAGCAGTGAAGAGGGACTAGCGGGAGCCAAAAACATTCAGTACTTC. Its protein is CASSEEGLAGAKNIQYF.

This clonotype appeared many times. V and J are TRBV30 and TRBJ1-5; 7 nucleotides line up with TRBD1. CDR3 length: 13 amino acids. Germline V gene lookup returns CDR1 GTSNPN and CDR2 SVGIG (reference sequence). The V gene end was trimmed by 5 bases and the J gene end by 2 bases; junction bases not matched to a gene: 3. CDR3 protein: CAWQGVGNQPQHF. The CDR3 bases are TGTGCCTGGCAGGGGGTGGGCAATCAGCCCCAGCATTTT. The full variable domain, rest sourced from reference TRBV30 and TRBJ1-5, is SQTIHQWPATLVQPVGSPLSLECTVEGTSNPNLYWYRQAAGRGLQLLFYSVGIGQISSEVPQNLSASRPQDRQFILSSKKLLLSDSGFYLCAWQGVGNQPQHFGDGTRLSIL.

This clonotype was recorded at least ten times. The chain uses TRBV6-1 and TRBJ1-1, with TRBD1 as a possible D gene (5 bases). This CDR3 is 15 amino acids long. Germline CDR1 reads MNHNS; CDR2 reads SASEGT. Trimming took 6 bases from V and 1 from J, leaving 15 bases between them. The DNA of the CDR3 is TGTGCCAGCAGCCGCCACCGACAGCCGAACACTGAAGCTTTCTTT. Its protein product is CASSRHRQPNTEAFF.

At least ten counts were recorded for this clonotype. This sequence joins TRBV7-2 and TRBJ2-5, with D unresolved. Germline CDR1 SGHTA, CDR2 FQGNSA. This CDR3 region has 17 residues. The germline V and J ends were trimmed by 1 base and 5 bases, with 20 bases remaining between them. The CDR3 DNA sequence: TGTGCCAGCAGCTTAGGAGGAACGTCGTGGGTCCAGGAGACCCAGTACTTC. It specifies CASSLGGTSWVQETQYF.

This clonotype was observed a single time. Germline and junction disagree at one end, which may indicate a read error. V gene TRBV14 combines with J gene TRBJ2-7, with D unresolved. Germline loops: CDR1 SGHDN, CDR2 FVKESK. CDR3 length: 15 residues. CDR3 protein: CSSSQVVGFPYEQYF. In DNA, the CDR3 is TGTTCCAGCAGCCAAGTCGTGGGCTTTCCCTACGAGCAGTACTTC.

The rearrangement uses TRBV6-1 and TRBJ1-6; D is unclear. The CDR3 contains 13 residues. Germline V lookup: CDR1 MNHNS, CDR2 SASEGT. The V end lost 6 bases, the J end lost 5 bases, and 8 bases lay between the germline ends. The CDR3 nucleotides read TGTGCCAGCAGCCACGGGAATAATTCACCCCTCCACTTT. Residues: CASSHGNNSPLHF.

The sample holds one count of this clonotype. A much larger clone is a single base away; this may be a read error. The chain joins TRBV28 to TRBJ1-4, with D uncertain. V gave up 8 bases and J gave up 12 bases, with 22 bases separating them. This CDR3 has 14 amino acids. Germline values: CDR1 MDHEN, CDR2 SYDVKM. The CDR3 DNA follows: TGTGCCAGCGGGATTGGGCGGCAAACCGAAGAACTGTTTTTT. Its protein is CASGIGRQTEELFF.

The rearrangement uses TRBV19 and TRBJ1-5; D is ambiguous. V was trimmed by 4 bases and J by 6 bases, leaving 7 bases between them. Germline V gene lookup returns CDR1 LNHDA and CDR2 SQIVND (reference sequence). CDR3 length: 12 amino acids. The CDR3 region has the DNA TGTGCCAGTAGTAGGGGTCGTCAGCCCCAGCATTTT. It specifies CASSRGRQPQHF.

This clonotype came up once. This clone may be a read error of a much larger clone one base away. This rearrangement joins TRBV3-1 to TRBJ2-7, with D tentatively TRBD1 (7 bases). Germline-derived CDR1 and CDR2 are LGHDT and YNNKEL (reference sequence). There are 14 residues in the CDR3. The CDR3 spells CAGSQVQGGHEQYF. The CDR3 nucleotides read TGTGCCGGCAGCCAAGTCCAGGGGGGCCACGAGCAGTACTTC.

The genes are TRBV4-2 and TRBJ2-6; D call uncertain. Germline lookup yields CDR1 LGHNA and CDR2 YNFKEQ. The length of the CDR3 is 17 residues. V lost 0 bases to trimming and J lost 1 base, with 10 bases between them. CDR3 DNA sequence: TGTGCCAGCAGCCAAGATACCTTAAATTCTGGGGCCAACGTCCTGACTTTC. It yields the protein CASSQDTLNSGANVLTF.

This clonotype occurred many times. The rearrangement links TRBV27 to TRBJ2-2; D is undetermined. Trimming removed 5 bases at V and 10 bases at J, with 14 bases between. Germline V gives CDR1 MNHEY, CDR2 SMNVEV (reference sequence). The CDR3 loop spans 13 amino acids. CDR3 in DNA: TGTGCCAGCAGTCCCTTTTCCGCTAAGGAGCTGTTTTTT. This sequence encodes CASSPFSAKELFF.

This clonotype was observed a handful of times. The J gene is TRBJ1-2, the V gene TRBV7-9, with D perhaps TRBD1 (5 bases). CDR3 size: 17 residues. V was cut by 6 bases and J by 2 bases, with 22 bases left in between. The germline CDR1 and CDR2 sequences are SEHNR and FQNEAQ (reference sequence). The CDR3 DNA is TGTGCCAGCAGTTTCCTAACCACCAGGGCTACCAACTATGGCTACACCTTC. Translated: CASSFLTTRATNYGYTF.

This chain links TRBV3-1 with TRBJ2-3; possible D gene TRBD1, 5 bases. CDR3 size: 13 residues. Germline CDR1 LGHDT, CDR2 YNNKEL (reference sequence). Trimming removed 2 bases from V and 3 bases from J, with 6 bases in between. CDR3 residues: CASSQQGTDTQYF. CDR3 bases: TGTGCCAGCAGCCAACAGGGTACAGATACGCAGTATTTT.

The chain has TRBV6-1 and TRBJ1-1; a weak D match, TRBD1 (6 bases). Germline assignment: CDR1 MNHNS and CDR2 SASEGT. This CDR3 contains 13 residues. V was shortened by 6 bases and J by 1 base, with 9 bases between the two germline ends. DNA of the CDR3: TGTGCCAGCAGGAGACAGGCGAACACTGAAGCTTTCTTT. The encoded protein is CASRRQANTEAFF.

The rearrangement joins TRBV5-6 to TRBJ2-1; tentatively, D is TRBD2 (6 bases). Trimming removed 5 bases at V and 8 bases at J, with 17 bases between. The CDR3 has 14 residues. Per germline, CDR1 SGHDT and CDR2 YYEEEE. The CDR3 reads CASSRRAPRDEQFF. CDR3 in DNA: TGTGCCAGCAGTCGGAGGGCCCCGCGCGATGAGCAGTTCTTC.

The table lists this clonotype with many counts. The rearrangement links TRBV12-3 or TRBV12-4 to TRBJ2-5; D remains ambiguous. V gave up 2 bases and J gave up 2 bases, with 3 bases separating them. The CDR3 runs to 12 residues. The CDR3 sequence is CASSLIQETQYF. The CDR3, as DNA: TGTGCCAGCAGTTTAATTCAAGAGACCCAGTACTTC.

J is TRBJ1-3 and V is TRBV19; TRBD1 agrees at 9 bases. The CDR3 consists of 17 residues. V trimming: 5 bases; J trimming: 0 bases; junction bases outside the gene matches: 8. Germline V gene lookup returns CDR1 LNHDA and CDR2 SQIVND (reference sequence). The CDR3 DNA is TGTGCCAGTAGTTTCCGGACAGGGGAAGGCTCTGGAAACACCATATATTTT. Translation gives CASSFRTGEGSGNTIYF.

At least ten counts were recorded for this clonotype. V is TRBV27 and J is TRBJ2-7; 9 bases agree with TRBD1. With 6 bases clipped from V and 5 bases from J, the junction kept 5 bases outside the gene matches. Germline-derived CDR1 and CDR2 are MNHEY and SMNVEV (reference sequence). The CDR3 loop spans 13 amino acids. The CDR3 sequence is CASSFDRGNEQYF. In DNA form, the CDR3 reads TGTGCCAGCAGCTTCGACAGGGGGAACGAGCAGTACTTC.

This clonotype has at least ten counts. The rearrangement joins TRBV2 to TRBJ2-4, with D perhaps matching TRBD1 or TRBD2 (7 bases each). CDR1 SNHLY and CDR2 FYNNEI come from the germline V gene. This CDR3 contains 15 residues. Trimming pared 3 bases from V and 5 bases from J, leaving 14 bases between. CDR3 in DNA: TGTGCCAGCAGTGAGACAGGGAGGGGTCAAAACATTCAGTACTTC. Protein: CASSETGRGQNIQYF.

CDR3 DNA: TGTGCCAGCAGCAGGGGACTAGCGGGAGTAGGGGGCCAAGAGACCCAGTACTTC. Amino acid sequence: CASSRGLAGVGGQETQYF. J is TRBJ2-5 and V is TRBV7-2; TRBD2 agrees at 14 bases. This CDR3 region has 18 residues. Germline loops: CDR1 SGHTA, CDR2 FQGNSA. V lost 5 bases and J lost 1; bases outside the gene matches: 9.

Comment on this clonotype: Since a much larger clone is just one base distant, this may be a read error. The rearrangement uses TRBV7-9 and TRBJ1-1; 8 bases are a match to TRBD1. Germline CDR1 SEHNR, CDR2 FQNEAQ (reference sequence). CDR3 length: 14 residues. CDR3 sequence: CAGSPTGVNTEAFF. In DNA, the CDR3 is TGTGCCGGCAGCCCGACAGGGGTTAACACTGAAGCTTTCTTT.

This clonotype was seen ten or more times. V is TRBV15 and J is TRBJ1-1, with a tentative D call TRBD1 (6 bases). V lost 3 bases and J 4 bases, leaving 15 bases between the germline ends. Germline-derived CDR1 and CDR2 are LNHNV and YYDKDF (reference sequence). The CDR3 loop spans 15 amino acids. The CDR3 is CATSSRQAVGTEAFF. Written as DNA, the CDR3 is TGTGCCACCAGCAGTAGACAGGCGGTAGGCACTGAAGCTTTCTTT.